The 12 T cell receptor beta chains reported below all come from one sample, sequenced in a study of regulatory T cells in long-lasting Graves disease. Time point of the sample: newly diagnosed GD, antithyroid drugs for less than 3 months. PBMCs provided the RNA from which the TCR library was made. iRepertoire HTBI primers and Arm-PCR of CDR3 regions built TCR beta libraries. Each CDR3 protein gets one entry after TCRdb re-called the multiplex PCR reads with MiXCR. The table includes about 540,000 distinct CDR3 sequences, approximately 12% detected once. These data also featured in a second study, about T cells in Graves' hyperthyroidism and ophthalmopathy.

Sample: peripheral blood mononuclear cells (PBMCs), taken at new diagnosis, from a patient treated with antithyroid drugs. All receptors derive from a man between 25 and 39 years old with Graves disease.

The table lists this clonotype with a few counts. The chain couples TRBV10-2 to TRBJ2-1; 9 bases are a match to TRBD2. Germline CDR1 WSHSY, CDR2 SAAADI. The CDR3 has 15 residues. Trimming at V came to 6 bases and at J to 9 bases, leaving 12 bases not matched to a gene. The CDR3 nucleotides are TGCGCCAGCAGCCCCGGGACTAGCAACACTCTTGAGCAGTTCTTC. This encodes CASSPGTSNTLEQFF.

This clonotype was seen a handful of times. The CDR3 DNA reads TGCGCCAGCAGCCTCGTGACCTCTGGGGCCAACGTCCTGACTTTC. Protein: CASSLVTSGANVLTF. The V call is TRBV4-1, the J call TRBJ2-6; no definite D call. The ends were cut back, 4 bases at V and 0 bases at J, with 7 bases in the middle. The CDR3 has 15 residues. Germline values: CDR1 MGHRA, CDR2 YSYEKL.

This clonotype showed up just a few times. This rearrangement joins TRBV20-1 to TRBJ2-1; no clear D gene. The end of the DNA is better explained by TRBJ2-5, so the J call may be wrong. This CDR3 spans 14 amino acids. CDR1 and CDR2 (germline): DFQATT, SNEGSKA (reference sequence). The DNA of the CDR3 is TGCAGTGCTAGAGATATTGGCAGACAAGAGACCCAGTACTTC. It codes for CSARDIGRQETQYF.

This clonotype was seen many times. An end of the junction differs from the germline gene, which may be a read error. The rearrangement joins TRBV6-1 to TRBJ2-1; D is uncertain. CDR3 length: 16 residues. CDR1 MNHNS and CDR2 SASEGT come from the germline V gene. The CDR3 DNA reads as TGTGCCAGCAGAAACAGAGTTACTGTATCCTCCAATGAGCAGTTCTTC. This gives the protein CASRNRVTVSSNEQFF.

Remarks on this clonotype: This may be a read error: a much more frequent sequence differs by one nucleotide. V usage is TRBV2 and J usage is TRBJ1-2; D is unresolved. The CDR3 spans 15 residues. The ends were cut back, 4 bases at V and 4 bases at J, with 16 bases in the middle. Germline V gene lookup returns CDR1 SNHLY and CDR2 FYNNEI. Here the CDR3 DNA reads TGTGCCAGCAGTGGAGCATACAGCCCAAGCTATGGCTACACCTTC. Translated, it gives CASSGAYSPSYGYTF.

This clonotype was recorded at least ten times. The chain joins TRBV2 to TRBJ2-7; the D gene is possibly TRBD2 (5 bases). V lost 4 bases and J lost 5, with 12 bases in between. CDR3 length equals 13 residues. Germline lookup yields CDR1 SNHLY and CDR2 FYNNEI. The DNA for the CDR3 is TGTGCCAGCAGTGTGGGTAGCGTAGACGAGCAGTACTTC. Protein: CASSVGSVDEQYF.

With respect to this clonotype: Here the CDR3 omits its conserved ending phenylalanine or tryptophan, so a read error is the likely source. The V gene is TRBV7-9, the J gene TRBJ2-7, with 7 positions matching TRBD1. The V gene's germline CDR1 is SEHNR and CDR2 FQNEAQ (reference sequence). The CDR3 runs 15 residues. V was clipped by 4 bases and J by 1 base; unmatched bases: 7. CDR3 region: CASSSTGSGSYEQYS. CDR3 sequence (DNA): TGTGCCAGCAGCTCGACAGGGTCAGGGTCCTACGAGCAGTACTCC.

This clonotype was seen more than once but under ten times. In DNA form, the CDR3 reads TGTGCCAGCAGTTTTATGTGGGACAACTCCTACAATGAGCAGTTCTTC. Translation gives CASSFMWDNSYNEQFF. The rearrangement links TRBV12-3 or TRBV12-4 to TRBJ2-1; D might be TRBD1 (6 bases). CDR3 length: 16 amino acids. Trimming removed 3 bases at V and 0 bases at J, with 12 bases between.

The genes are TRBV7-9 and TRBJ2-7; either TRBD1 or TRBD2 may fit D (5 bases each). Trimming took off 5 bases at V and 2 bases at J, with 13 bases between the two ends. The CDR3 has 14 residues. CDR1 and CDR2 (germline): SEHNR, FQNEAQ (reference sequence). The CDR3: CASSLTRDPYEQYF. The DNA for the CDR3 is TGTGCCAGCAGCCTAACTAGGGACCCCTACGAGCAGTACTTC.

There are a few counts of this clonotype. CDR3 loop: CASSQVPQWGQSPPEQFF. CDR3 bases: TGTGCCAGCAGCCAAGTTCCCCAATGGGGACAGTCACCCCCTGAGCAGTTCTTC. This sequence joins TRBV14 and TRBJ2-1; 7 positions match TRBD1. V trimming: 1 base; J trimming: 9 bases; junction bases outside the gene matches: 18. CDR1 and CDR2 (germline): SGHDN, FVKESK. This CDR3 has 18 residues.

V and J are TRBV6-1 and TRBJ2-7; TRBD1 matches at 9 bases. The trim removed 5 bases at V and 1 base at J, leaving 6 bases unmatched. Germline V gene lookup returns CDR1 MNHNS and CDR2 SASEGT. The CDR3 loop spans 15 amino acids. The CDR3 is CASSRQGTGSYEQYF. The CDR3 DNA reads TGTGCCAGCAGTCGACAGGGGACAGGGTCCTACGAGCAGTACTTC.

The chain links TRBV20-1 to TRBJ1-3; tentatively, D is TRBD1 (5 bases). CDR3 length: 13 residues. Germline lookup yields CDR1 DFQATT and CDR2 SNEGSKA (reference sequence). Trimming cost V 1 base and J 8 bases, with 12 bases left between them. The CDR3 coding sequence is TGCAGTGCTAGAGGCAGGGTGAAGGACACCATATATTTT. Its translation is CSARGRVKDTIYF.